Shown below are 22 T cell receptor beta chains from a single sample sequenced in a study of beta chain features in type 1 diabetes. Study-wide points: Shortening that was moderate but significant affected the TCRB CDR3s of Type 1 diabetes patients in all four CD4+ subsets.

Expressed TCRB transcripts were sequenced, since all the RNA that had been isolated was reverse transcribed. TCRdb keeps only in-frame clones here, not all; method: immunoSEQ multiplex PCR. Of 150,000 to 200,000 clones listed, almost 65% are singletons. Their antigens remain unidentified. The specimen sequenced was naive CD4+ T cells from blood. Receptor source: a man aged 30 to 39 with type 1 diabetes.

This chain connects TRBV14 to TRBJ1-2; no firm D call. The V gene's germline CDR1 is SGHDN and CDR2 FVKESK. This CDR3 is built from 12 residues. Trimming cost V 1 base and J 4 bases, with 4 bases left between them. The CDR3 is CASSQASYGYTF. For the CDR3, the DNA is TGTGCCAGCAGCCAAGCCAGCTATGGCTACACCTTC.

The gene calls are TRBV7-9 and TRBJ2-5; D perhaps matches TRBD2 (6 bases). V dropped 8 bases and J dropped 10 bases, with 29 bases sitting between them. Germline V gene data show CDR1 as SEHNR and CDR2 as FQNEAQ (reference sequence). The CDR3 is made up of 16 amino acids. For the CDR3, the DNA is TGTGCCAGCCGGGCGGGGAAAGCGGGCCGACTTCACGACCAGTACTTC. It encodes CASRAGKAGRLHDQYF.

The chain combines TRBV19 with TRBJ2-4; 11 positions match TRBD2. The CDR3 runs to 17 residues. The junction had 5 bases not matched to a gene; V was cut back by 4 bases and J by 0 bases. CDR1 and CDR2 (germline): LNHDA, SQIVND (reference sequence). This CDR3 reads CASSTLAGGLAKNIQYF. The CDR3 DNA is TGTGCCAGTAGTACTCTAGCGGGGGGCCTAGCCAAAAACATTCAGTACTTC.

The rearrangement joins TRBV5-1 to TRBJ2-5; a weak D match, TRBD1 (6 bases). The CDR3 has 15 residues. Germline values: CDR1 SGHRS, CDR2 YFSETQ. V was trimmed by 2 bases and J by 5 bases, leaving 16 bases between them. The CDR3 loop reads CASSFSTGLSETQYF. CDR3 nucleotides: TGCGCCAGCAGCTTTTCAACAGGGCTATCGGAGACCCAGTACTTC.

The chain is built from TRBV7-9 and TRBJ1-3, with D unresolved. V lost 5 bases and J lost 4, with 12 bases in between. CDR3 length equals 14 residues. Germline CDR1 is SEHNR and CDR2 is FQNEAQ (reference sequence). In DNA, the CDR3 is TGTGCCAGCAGCCCGGGATTGAGAGGAAACACCATATATTTT. This codes for CASSPGLRGNTIYF.

This clone was seen more than once but under ten times. This rearrangement joins TRBV6-1 to TRBJ2-7, with no clear D. From germline, CDR1 is MNHNS and CDR2 SASEGT. Trimming removed 8 bases at V and 5 bases at J, with 10 bases between. The length of the CDR3 is 11 residues. The CDR3 region has the DNA TGTGCCAGCTGGGAAAGCGACGAGCAGTACTTC. This sequence encodes CASWESDEQYF.

This clone was found a few times. The V gene is TRBV30, the J gene TRBJ2-3; D gene uncertain. V was clipped by 5 bases and J by 0 bases, with 3 bases between them. The CDR3 extends over 11 amino acids. Germline V gene sequence: CDR1 GTSNPN, CDR2 SVGIG (reference sequence). CDR3 in DNA: TGTGCCTGGGGGAGCACAGATACGCAGTATTTT. Amino acid sequence: CAWGSTDTQYF.

This clone has more than one count but fewer than ten. The sample holds other DNA sequences that translate to the same CDR3. The chain uses TRBV5-1 and TRBJ2-7, with D perhaps matching TRBD1 (6 bases). Trimming left V 4 bases short and J 4 bases short, with 15 bases between. Germline CDR1 reads SGHRS; CDR2 reads YFSETQ. The CDR3 has 14 residues. CDR3 amino acids: CASSPGQIPYEQYF. In DNA, the CDR3 is TGCGCCAGCAGCCCAGGACAGATCCCGTACGAGCAGTACTTC.

The CDR3 DNA reads as TGTGCCAGCAGCTTCGGGGCCAAAGATACGCAGTATTTT. This codes for CASSFGAKDTQYF. The chain joins TRBV7-2 to TRBJ2-3; D possibly matches TRBD1 or TRBD2 (5 bases each). V was shortened by 3 bases and J by 5 bases, with 9 bases between the two germline ends. The CDR3 runs to 13 residues. Germline CDR1 is SGHTA and CDR2 is FQGNSA.

The V call is TRBV7-9, the J call TRBJ2-1, with D hard to call. The CDR3 has 14 residues. Germline-derived CDR1 and CDR2 are SEHNR and FQNEAQ (reference sequence). V lost 5 bases and J 0 bases, leaving 8 bases between the germline ends. CDR3 nucleotides: TGTGCCAGCAGCGCCAGGAGCTCCTACAATGAGCAGTTCTTC. Protein: CASSARSSYNEQFF.

This rearrangement joins TRBV29-1 to TRBJ2-1; TRBD1 is a possible D gene (5 bases). Trimming pared 4 bases from V and 7 bases from J, leaving 14 bases between. The CDR3 totals 13 residues. Germline CDR1 SQVTM, CDR2 ANQGSEA. CDR3 in amino acids: CSVVLQAGNEQFF. CDR3 nucleotides: TGCAGCGTTGTATTACAGGCTGGGAATGAGCAGTTCTTC.

A few counts support this clone. The V call is TRBV4-3, the J call TRBJ2-6; TRBD1 aligns across 9 bases. CDR1 and CDR2 from the germline V gene are LGHNA and YSLEER. After removal of 4 bases from V and 0 bases from J, the junction contained 10 bases not matched to a gene. The CDR3 contains 19 residues. CDR3 loop: CASSPAPGQGLSGANVLTF. The CDR3 bases are TGCGCCAGCAGCCCCGCTCCGGGACAGGGTCTCTCTGGGGCCAACGTCCTGACTTTC.

This chain uses TRBV7-2 with TRBJ1-2; the D gene is possibly TRBD1 (5 bases). This CDR3 contains 14 residues. The V gene's germline CDR1 is SGHTA and CDR2 FQGNSA. V was shortened by 1 base and J by 4 bases, with 10 bases between the two germline ends. CDR3 region: CASSLGTGGYGYTF. CDR3 coding DNA: TGTGCCAGCAGCTTAGGAACAGGTGGCTATGGCTACACCTTC.

The rearrangement links TRBV7-9 to TRBJ2-7, with unresolved D. The CDR3 extends over 15 amino acids. Germline assignment: CDR1 SEHNR and CDR2 FQNEAQ (reference sequence). V gave up 1 base and J gave up 9 bases, with 19 bases separating them. The CDR3 is CASSLGLVGPPGQYF. In DNA, the CDR3 is TGTGCCAGCAGCTTAGGGCTTGTAGGCCCGCCCGGGCAGTACTTC.

The genes are TRBV7-9 and TRBJ1-4; possibly TRBD1 for D (5 bases). In germline, CDR1 is SEHNR, CDR2 FQNEAQ (reference sequence). The CDR3 is 14 residues long. Trimming shortened V by 4 bases and J by 14 bases, and 20 bases separated the two germline ends. The CDR3 DNA reads TGTGCCAGCAGCTCCAGTGGGGCCTTCCCTGAGCTGTTTTTT. It codes for CASSSSGAFPELFF.

Written as DNA, the CDR3 is TGTGCCAGCCTCCATAGGGACAGGGAAGTAACCCAGTACTTC. Encoded protein: CASLHRDREVTQYF. The genes are TRBV6-6 and TRBJ2-5; 9 bases agree with TRBD1. Germline-derived CDR1 and CDR2 are MNHNY and SVGAGI (reference sequence). J gave up 8 bases and V 8 bases, and 12 bases lay outside the gene matches. The CDR3 covers 14 residues.

The CDR3 here is CASSGLEARTDTQYF. The CDR3 coding sequence is TGTGCCAGCAGCGGCCTAGAGGCCCGCACAGATACGCAGTATTTT. This chain connects TRBV7-9 to TRBJ2-3; D gene unclear. This CDR3 spans 15 amino acids. From germline, CDR1 is SEHNR and CDR2 FQNEAQ (reference sequence). Trimming took off 5 bases at V and 1 base at J, with 13 bases between the two ends.

This clone was observed a single time. The chain carries TRBV20-1 and TRBJ2-1, with D unresolved. The length of the CDR3 is 10 residues. Trimming took 5 bases from V and 8 from J, leaving 7 bases between them. The germline CDR1 and CDR2 sequences are DFQATT and SNEGSKA (reference sequence). CDR3 sequence: CSAQWYEQFF. In DNA form, the CDR3 reads TGCAGTGCTCAGTGGTATGAGCAGTTCTTC.

This rearrangement joins TRBV18 to TRBJ2-3; 9 bases are a match to TRBD1. CDR1 and CDR2 from the germline V gene are KGHSH and LQKENI. The CDR3 spans 17 residues. Germline trimming cut 6 bases from V and 0 bases from J; bases unmatched to any gene: 10. The CDR3 DNA is TGTGCCAGCTCCCTAACGTGGACAGGGGATAGCACAGATACGCAGTATTTT. Its protein product is CASSLTWTGDSTDTQYF.

V and J are TRBV30 and TRBJ2-5; D is unresolved. Germline CDR1 reads GTSNPN; CDR2 reads SVGIG (reference sequence). V was shortened by 0 bases and J by 2 bases, with 7 bases between the two germline ends. The CDR3 spans 13 residues. CDR3 in amino acids: CAWSVIGQETQYF. As DNA, the CDR3 is TGTGCCTGGAGTGTAATAGGGCAAGAGACCCAGTACTTC.

The table lists this clone with a few counts. This chain joins TRBV29-1 and TRBJ2-7, with D hard to call. CDR3 length equals 13 residues. In germline, CDR1 is SQVTM, CDR2 ANQGSEA. Trimming removed 1 base at V and 7 bases at J, with 14 bases between. This CDR3 is CSVEVFQTGEQYF. DNA of the CDR3: TGCAGCGTTGAAGTTTTTCAGACCGGAGAGCAGTACTTC.

This chain connects TRBV5-1 to TRBJ2-5, with D uncertain. The CDR3 length is 11 residues. In germline, CDR1 is SGHRS, CDR2 YFSETQ. V dropped 3 bases and J dropped 6 bases, with 6 bases sitting between them. In nucleotides, the CDR3 is TGCGCCAGCAGCTCGACGCAGACCCAGTACTTC. This codes for CASSSTQTQYF.